The rows below give T cell receptor beta chains drawn from one sample of a study of blood T cells in healthy people across ages. Each CDR3 protein is one row after TCRdb ran MiXCR on the 5' RACE reads. This table holds 800,000 or so distinct CDR3 sequences, approximately 25% found once. The same sample was also used in a study of T cells of mothers and their children.

Material: blood. Receptors were obtained from a boy aged 5-17 years in good health. Each CDR3 is given with its conserved first and last residue. Fields, in order: J gene, D gene, clone size, V gene, CDR3 length, CDR3 protein, CDR3 DNA. The D gene is left open where the match is weak. Where a row states a size, it is once, few, many or the class of an expanded clone; other rows omit it.

TRBJ1-4 | . | . | TRBV6-5 | 15 | CASSYSTGRNEKLFF | TGTGCCAGCAGTTACTCGACGGGAAGAAATGAAAAACTGTTTTTT
TRBJ2-6 | . | once | TRBV2 | 16 | CASSAEILSGANVLTF | TGTGCCAGCAGTGCAGAGATTCTCTCTGGGGCCAACGTCCTGACTTTC
TRBJ2-7 | . | few | TRBV29-1 | 13 | CSVGPAPNYEQYF | TGCAGCGTTGGACCAGCACCGAACTACGAGCAGTACTTC
TRBJ2-3 | TRBD2 | . | TRBV15 | 16 | CATSRGLAGGEDTQYF | TGTGCCACCAGCCGAGGACTAGCGGGGGGTGAAGATACGCAGTATTTT
TRBJ2-7 | TRBD2 | few | TRBV20-1 | 14 | CSATLAGPSYEQYF | TGCAGTGCTACCCTAGCGGGGCCTTCCTACGAGCAGTACTTC
TRBJ2-2 | TRBD2 | . | TRBV2 | 17 | CASSETSGGALPGELFF | TGTGCCAGCAGTGAAACTAGCGGGGGGGCTCTCCCCGGGGAGCTGTTTTTT
TRBJ2-7 | TRBD1 | . | TRBV9 | 15 | CASSVGWQGAYEQYF | TGTGCCAGCAGCGTAGGGTGGCAGGGGGCCTACGAGCAGTACTTC
TRBJ2-5 | . | few | TRBV7-2 | 15 | CASSLGFKEQETQYF | TGTGCCAGCAGCTTAGGGTTTAAGGAGCAAGAGACCCAGTACTTC
TRBJ1-2 | . | few | TRBV30 | 11 | CAWSVRDDNTF | TGTGCCTGGAGTGTACGAGACGATAACACCTTC
TRBJ2-2 | . | . | TRBV10-3 | 15 | CAISGLEWGTGELFF | TGTGCCATCAGTGGACTAGAGTGGGGAACCGGGGAGCTGTTTTTT
TRBJ2-5 | TRBD2 | . | TRBV10-2 | 15 | CASRLAGSQDGTQYF | TGCGCCAGCCGACTAGCGGGTTCCCAGGATGGGACCCAGTACTTC
TRBJ2-1 | . | few | TRBV18 | 13 | CASSPVRYNEQFF | TGTGCCAGCTCACCGGTACGTTACAATGAGCAGTTCTTC
TRBJ2-1 | TRBD2 | few | TRBV4-1 | 16 | CASSPSPGLDLDEQFF | TGCGCCAGCAGCCCTTCCCCGGGACTAGATCTCGATGAGCAGTTCTTC
TRBJ2-2 | . | few | TRBV4-3 | 16 | CASSQDRQGYTGELFF | TGCGCCAGCAGCCAAGATCGGCAGGGGTACACCGGGGAGCTGTTTTTT
TRBJ2-7 | TRBD1 | . | TRBV12-3/TRBV12-4 | 15 | CASSTLGTASYEQYF | TGTGCCAGCAGTACCCTCGGGACAGCTTCCTACGAGCAGTACTTC
TRBJ2-5 | TRBD1 | few | TRBV7-2 | 17 | CASSLATGGIGQETQYF | TGTGCCAGCAGCTTAGCCACAGGGGGCATAGGGCAAGAGACCCAGTACTTC
TRBJ2-3 | TRBD1 | few | TRBV6-1 | 16 | CASRAGNRGRLDTQYF | TGTGCCAGCAGGGCAGGAAACAGGGGGCGACTAGATACGCAGTATTTT
TRBJ1-1 | TRBD1 | . | TRBV7-2 | 14 | CASSIYPGQGEAFF | TGTGCCAGCAGCATTTACCCGGGACAGGGTGAAGCTTTCTTT
TRBJ2-3 | TRBD2 | few | TRBV5-4 | 14 | CASSSGREADTQYF | TGTGCCAGCAGTTCGGGGAGGGAGGCAGATACGCAGTATTTT
TRBJ2-4 | TRBD2 | few | TRBV7-8 | 19 | CASSPRLAGGQLAKNIQYF | TGCGCCAGCAGCCCTCGACTAGCGGGGGGGCAATTAGCCAAAAACATTCAGTACTTC
TRBJ2-7 | . | . | TRBV7-8 | 14 | CASSLEEGRPEQYF | TGTGCCAGCAGCTTAGAGGAGGGCAGGCCCGAGCAGTACTTC
TRBJ2-3 | TRBD2 | . | TRBV6-2/TRBV6-3 | 17 | CASSYLGTSGNTDTQYF | TGTGCCAGCAGTTACCTAGGGACTAGCGGCAACACGGATACGCAGTATTTT